There are a few counts of the clone carrying this T cell receptor beta chain. Its antigen is currently unknown. PCR was performed using 60 Vbeta and 13 Jbeta primers. As processed by the authors: Roughly 83 million unique TCR beta chains, roughly 11 million of them shared, were counted by a later analysis. Only in-frame clones appear in the TCRdb table, and some are missing; sequencing was by immunoSEQ multiplex PCR. V and J calls and clone size are those listed in that table; D and trimming were worked out from the DNA. The table records over 150,000 clones, more than 80% of them present only once. The entry originates in a study of cytomegalovirus exposure and HLA in healthy donors. This CDR3 has 13 amino acids. Germline loops: CDR1 SGHAT, CDR2 FQNNGV. V trimming: 3 bases; J trimming: 8 bases; junction bases outside the gene matches: 2. General study results and limits: After further analysis at a later stage, 15,000 to 20,000 TCR beta sequences were associated with HLA alleles at 0.05 false discovery rate. CMV serostatus alone was available as immune exposure information.

Sequencing was carried out using PBMCs. This sequence was found in a young man in good health and CMV-seronegative. V gene TRBV11-2 combines with J gene TRBJ1-2; 11 bases align to TRBD1. The CDR3 region is CASSLDRGRGYTF. The DNA for the CDR3 is TGTGCCAGCAGCTTGGACAGGGGGCGAGGCTACACCTTC.